The next 15 T cell receptor beta chains were all read from a single sample in a study of T-cell reconstitution after alpha-beta-depleted transplantation in children. The TCRbeta library was prepared with unique molecular identifiers. Each CDR3 protein gets one entry after TCRdb re-called the PCR reads with MiXCR. The sample yields tens of thousands of distinct CDR3 sequences, about 40% seen once. Sequenced here: PBMCs, mostly from graft donor cells, sampled 360 days after TCRalphabeta/CD19-depleted stem cell transplant. These receptor sequences come from a male patient between 10 and 17 years old who had a stem cell transplant for acute lymphoblastic leukemia, so the T cells may come from the graft donor.

The rearrangement links TRBV10-3 to TRBJ2-7; possibly TRBD2 for D (5 bases). V lost 5 bases to trimming and J lost 3 bases, with 5 bases between them. The CDR3 is made up of 11 amino acids. The germline V gene encodes CDR1 ENHRY and CDR2 SYGVKD. The CDR3 coding sequence is TGTGCCATCAGTCGGGACTACGAGCAGTACTTC. Amino acids: CAISRDYEQYF.

This clonotype was seen only a few times. The chain carries TRBV7-3 and TRBJ2-3; TRBD2 aligns across 7 bases. Trimming took 2 bases from V and 0 from J; bases not matched to a gene: 2. Germline-derived CDR1 and CDR2 are SGHTA and FQGTGA. The CDR3 loop spans 15 amino acids. The CDR3: CASSLAGESTDTQYF. CDR3 DNA sequence: TGTGCCAGCAGCTTAGCGGGAGAGAGCACAGATACGCAGTATTTT.

The chain joins TRBV20-1 to TRBJ2-7; TRBD2 is a possible D gene (6 bases). The V end lost 8 bases, the J end lost 5 bases, and 10 bases lay between the germline ends. The CDR3 extends over 10 amino acids. Germline-derived CDR1 and CDR2 are DFQATT and SNEGSKA (reference sequence). CDR3 in DNA: TGCAGTCTAGGAGGGGACGAGCAGTACTTC. Residues: CSLGGDEQYF.

V is TRBV7-8 and J is TRBJ2-7; D may match TRBD1 or TRBD2 (6 bases each). With 2 bases removed from V and 3 bases from J, the gap between germline ends came to 11 bases. CDR1 and CDR2 (germline): SGHVS, FQNEAQ. This CDR3 comprises 14 residues. The CDR3 coding sequence is TGTGCCAGCAGCTTATATAAGGGGGGCTACGAGCAGTACTTC. This sequence encodes CASSLYKGGYEQYF. Looking up the rest from reference TRBV7-8 and TRBJ2-7 gives the full variable domain: GAGVSQSPRYKVAKRGQDVALRCDPISGHVSLFWYQQALGQGPEFLTYFQNEAQLDKSGLPSDRFFAERPEGSVSTLKIQRTQQEDSAVYLCASSLYKGGYEQYFGPGTRLTVT.

This clonotype showed up just once. This chain uses TRBV28 with TRBJ2-1; no reliable D call. The length of the CDR3 is 10 residues. V dropped 10 bases and J dropped 9 bases, with 10 bases sitting between them. Germline-derived CDR1 and CDR2 are MDHEN and SYDVKM. The CDR3 protein is CATSGREQFF. CDR3 DNA sequence: TGTGCCACCTCGGGTCGTGAGCAGTTCTTC.

The rearrangement links TRBV11-2 to TRBJ2-3, with 7 bases aligning to TRBD1. The CDR3 totals 13 residues. V was pared by 6 bases and J by 3 bases, with 3 bases of the junction left unmatched. Germline CDR1 reads SGHAT; CDR2 reads FQNNGV. CDR3 amino acids: CASSQGQTDTQYF. The DNA of the CDR3 is TGTGCCAGCAGTCAGGGACAGACAGATACGCAGTATTTT.

In this sample, this clonotype turned up a few times. The J gene is TRBJ2-5, the V gene TRBV7-2; D is tentatively TRBD1 or TRBD2 (5 bases each). The V and J ends lost 3 bases and 1 base respectively, with 9 bases between them. The V gene's germline CDR1 is SGHTA and CDR2 FQGNSA. This CDR3 is built from 14 residues. CDR3 coding DNA: TGTGCCAGCAGCTTGGCCGGGACCCAAGAGACCCAGTACTTC. Its protein is CASSLAGTQETQYF.

The table lists this clonotype with a count of one. CDR3 sequence (DNA): TGTGCCAGCAGCCCAACTAGGTCGCCCTACAATGAGCAGTTCTTC. Protein product: CASSPTRSPYNEQFF. This chain joins TRBV12-3 or TRBV12-4 and TRBJ2-1; weak D call: TRBD2 (5 bases). The CDR3 is 15 residues long. Trimming left V 6 bases short and J 2 bases short, with 14 bases between.

This clonotype has a single count. The J gene is TRBJ1-4, the V gene TRBV12-3 or TRBV12-4; D is undetermined. V was trimmed by 5 bases and J by 8 bases, leaving 15 bases between them. This CDR3 region has 14 residues. The CDR3 nucleotides read TGTGCCAGCAGTCCTGGAGGAGGATTAGAAAAACTGTTTTTT. Translating gives CASSPGGGLEKLFF.

This clonotype has more than one count but fewer than ten. V usage is TRBV7-9 and J usage is TRBJ2-7; 11 positions match TRBD2. V shed 6 bases and J 12 bases; nucleotides not matched to a gene: 13. The CDR3 has 14 residues. The V gene's germline CDR1 is SEHNR and CDR2 FQNEAQ (reference sequence). The CDR3 DNA reads TGTGCCAGCAGGACCGGGACTAGCGGTGTTGCCTGGTACTTC. Protein: CASRTGTSGVAWYF.

The rearrangement uses TRBV29-1 and TRBJ2-7; 7 positions agree with TRBD1. V gave up 2 bases and J gave up 11 bases; unmatched junction bases: 6. This CDR3 region has 11 residues. CDR1 is SQVTM and CDR2 is ANQGSEA in the germline V gene. CDR3 coding DNA: TGCAGCGTTGAATCGGGTGACAGGGAGTACTTC. Amino acids: CSVESGDREYF.

In its sample, this clonotype was seen a few times. The chain uses TRBV6-5 and TRBJ1-1, with 7 bases aligning to TRBD1. This CDR3 region has 15 residues. Trimming at V came to 0 bases and at J to 3 bases, leaving 4 bases not matched to a gene. The germline V gene encodes CDR1 MNHEY and CDR2 SVGAGI. The CDR3 sequence is CASSYSPRGDTEAFF. CDR3 coding DNA: TGTGCCAGCAGTTACTCGCCCAGGGGGGACACTGAAGCTTTCTTT.

The V and J genes are TRBV27 and TRBJ2-1; the D is unclear. The CDR3 extends over 13 amino acids. V shed 5 bases and J shed 2 bases, with 7 bases lying between them. Germline V gives CDR1 MNHEY, CDR2 SMNVEV (reference sequence). The CDR3 is CASSPSTYNEQFF. The DNA for the CDR3 is TGTGCCAGCAGTCCCTCAACCTACAATGAGCAGTTCTTC.

A few counts support this clonotype. This chain uses TRBV12-3 or TRBV12-4 with TRBJ2-7; 9 nucleotides line up with TRBD1. The CDR3 runs 13 residues. The junction had 1 base not matched to a gene; V was cut back by 3 bases and J by 4 bases. The CDR3 coding sequence is TGTGCCAGCAGTTTCGGACAGGGGTACGAGCAGTACTTC. This sequence encodes CASSFGQGYEQYF.

The chain's CDR3 is CASSGGLADPYEQYF. As DNA, the CDR3 is TGCGCCAGCAGCGGCGGACTAGCGGACCCCTACGAGCAGTACTTC. V and J are TRBV5-1 and TRBJ2-7, with TRBD2 identical over 10 bases. Losses at the gene ends were 4 bases for V and 2 bases for J; bases not matched to a gene: 6. CDR1 SGHRS and CDR2 YFSETQ come from the germline V gene. The CDR3 spans 15 residues.